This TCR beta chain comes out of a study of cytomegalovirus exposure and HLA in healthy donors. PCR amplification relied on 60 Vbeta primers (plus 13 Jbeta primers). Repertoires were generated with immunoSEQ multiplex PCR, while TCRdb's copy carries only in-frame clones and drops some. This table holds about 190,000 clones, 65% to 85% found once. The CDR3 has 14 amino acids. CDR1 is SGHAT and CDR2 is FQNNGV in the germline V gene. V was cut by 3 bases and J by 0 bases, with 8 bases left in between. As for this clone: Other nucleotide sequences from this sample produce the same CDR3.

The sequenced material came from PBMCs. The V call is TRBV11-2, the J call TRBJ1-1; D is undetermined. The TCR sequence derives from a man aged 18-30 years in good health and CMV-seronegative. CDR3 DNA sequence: TGTGCCAGCAGCTTTTGGCGGGTGAACACTGAAGCTTTCTTT. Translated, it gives CASSFWRVNTEAFF.